These 18 T cell receptor beta chains came from one sample sequenced in a study of human versus mouse CDR3 diversity and MHC coevolution. Using immunoSEQ multiplex PCR, the repertoire was profiled, and TCRdb retains in-frame clones only, with some absent. The sample holds about 73,000 clones, 85% to 95% seen once. The source material was naive CD4+ T cells from blood. The subset was: CD45RO-negative CD62L-positive naive CD4 T cells. The receptors here all came from a person between 30 and 69 years old in good health.

This sequence joins TRBV2 and TRBJ2-3; 16 bases match TRBD2. V trimming: 5 bases; J trimming: 5 bases; junction bases outside the gene matches: 10. This CDR3 spans 18 amino acids. The germline CDR1 and CDR2 sequences are SNHLY and FYNNEI. CDR3 protein: CASSKRGTSGRGEDTQYF. The CDR3 nucleotides are TGTGCCAGCAGTAAGCGGGGGACTAGCGGGAGGGGTGAAGATACGCAGTATTTT. Complete variable domain (other parts from reference TRBV2 and TRBJ2-3): EPEVTQTPSHQVTQMGQEVILRCVPISNHLYFYWYRQILGQKVEFLVSFYNNEISEKSEIFDDQFSVERPDGSNFTLKIRSTKLEDSAMYFCASSKRGTSGRGEDTQYFGPGTRLTVL.

V gene TRBV5-4 combines with J gene TRBJ1-2; D gene ambiguous. The CDR3 sequence is 14 residues long. Trimming shortened V by 4 bases and J by 0 bases, and 10 bases separated the two germline ends. Germline assignment: CDR1 SGHNT and CDR2 YYREEE (reference sequence). The CDR3: CASSDTGTNYGYTF. The CDR3 bases are TGTGCCAGCAGCGATACCGGGACTAACTATGGCTACACCTTC.

The V call is TRBV12-5, the J call TRBJ2-1, with 10 bases aligning to TRBD2. The V and J ends lost 0 bases and 7 bases, in that order; junction bases with no gene match: 6. The CDR3 runs 16 residues. Germline loops: CDR1 LGHNT, CDR2 FRNRAP. CDR3 amino acids: CASGLVRTSGVNEQFF. CDR3 nucleotide sequence: TGTGCTAGTGGTTTGGTACGAACTAGCGGGGTAAATGAGCAGTTCTTC.

The chain uses TRBV7-9 and TRBJ2-2, with D tentatively TRBD1 (6 bases). Germline V gene lookup returns CDR1 SEHNR and CDR2 FQNEAQ (reference sequence). The CDR3 extends over 18 amino acids. The germline V and J ends were trimmed by 2 bases and 4 bases, with 20 bases remaining between them. The CDR3 DNA sequence: TGTGCCAGCAGCTTAATTGAGGGCAGGGGAGTTGGCACCGGGGAGCTGTTTTTT. Its translation is CASSLIEGRGVGTGELFF. Full variable domain (outside the CDR3, taken from reference TRBV7-9 and TRBJ2-2): DTGVSQNPRHKITKRGQNVTFRCDPISEHNRLYWYRQTLGQGPEFLTYFQNEAQLEKSRLLSDRFSAERPKGSFSTLEIQRTEQGDSAMYLCASSLIEGRGVGTGELFFGEGSRLTVL.

This chain joins TRBV14 and TRBJ1-2; 7 bases are shared with TRBD1. The J segment lost 7 bases and the V segment lost 1 base, leaving 9 bases of the junction unmatched. This CDR3 region has 15 residues. Per the germline V gene, CDR1 is SGHDN and CDR2 is FVKESK. CDR3 sequence (DNA): TGTGCCAGCAGCCAAGTTGGAACAGGGGCGGGTGGCTACACCTTC. Encoded protein: CASSQVGTGAGGYTF.

The chain is built from TRBV19 and TRBJ2-7; 7 nucleotides agree with TRBD1. Trimming took 4 bases from V and 4 from J; bases not matched to a gene: 7. The germline CDR1 and CDR2 sequences are LNHDA and SQIVND (reference sequence). This CDR3 spans 14 amino acids. The chain's CDR3 is CASSTRTGEYEQYF. The CDR3 DNA is TGTGCCAGTAGTACCCGGACAGGAGAGTACGAGCAGTACTTC. Full variable domain (rest looked up from reference TRBV19 and TRBJ2-7): DGGITQSPKYLFRKEGQNVTLSCEQNLNHDAMYWYRQDPGQGLRLIYYSQIVNDFQKGDIAEGYSVSREKKESFPLTVTSAQKNPTAFYLCASSTRTGEYEQYFGPGTRLTVT.

The chain carries TRBV28 and TRBJ2-3; weak D call: TRBD1 (7 bases). The length of the CDR3 is 16 residues. The germline CDR1 and CDR2 sequences are MDHEN and SYDVKM. V gave up 6 bases and J gave up 1 base, with 17 bases separating them. This chain's CDR3 is CASSAEGAGRTDTQYF. The CDR3 DNA is TGTGCCAGCAGCGCCGAGGGGGCGGGACGCACAGATACGCAGTATTTT.

The V and J genes are TRBV4-1 and TRBJ1-5; maybe TRBD1 (5 bases). Trimming cost V 3 bases and J 8 bases, with 8 bases left between them. The CDR3 is made up of 12 amino acids. Germline CDR1 reads MGHRA; CDR2 reads YSYEKL. This CDR3 reads CASSQTGEPQHF. The DNA for the CDR3 is TGCGCCAGCAGCCAGACGGGGGAGCCCCAGCATTTT.

The chain employs TRBV5-1 and TRBJ2-3; maybe TRBD2 (5 bases). In germline, CDR1 is SGHRS, CDR2 YFSETQ. CDR3 length equals 14 residues. Trimming cost V 3 bases and J 0 bases, with 8 bases left between them. For the CDR3, the DNA is TGCGCCAGCAGCTCAACGGGGAGCACAGATACGCAGTATTTT. Protein product: CASSSTGSTDTQYF.

This chain joins TRBV30 and TRBJ2-3; maybe TRBD1 (6 bases). The germline CDR1 and CDR2 sequences are GTSNPN and SVGIG (reference sequence). CDR3 size: 16 residues. Deletions cut 3 bases from V and 0 bases from J, with 16 bases between. This CDR3 reads CAWSSGTTPSTDTQYF. The DNA of the CDR3 is TGTGCCTGGAGCTCCGGGACAACACCTAGCACAGATACGCAGTATTTT.

The rearrangement joins TRBV30 to TRBJ2-5, with a weak D call TRBD1 (6 bases). The V and J ends lost 5 bases and 1 base respectively, with 11 bases between them. The CDR3 runs 13 residues. Germline CDR1 GTSNPN, CDR2 SVGIG (reference sequence). CDR3 nucleotide sequence: TGTGCCTGGGCCGGACAGAGCCAAGAGACCCAGTACTTC. It yields the protein CAWAGQSQETQYF.

V usage is TRBV19 and J usage is TRBJ2-7; 7 bases align to TRBD1. V gave up 6 bases and J gave up 2 bases; unmatched junction bases: 7. CDR1 and CDR2 from the germline V gene are LNHDA and SQIVND (reference sequence). The CDR3 extends over 14 amino acids. The CDR3 here is CASRKTTGTYEQYF. The CDR3 DNA sequence: TGTGCCAGTAGGAAAACGACAGGGACCTACGAGCAGTACTTC.

This clone has only one observation. The rearrangement uses TRBV6-5 and TRBJ2-1; D may be TRBD2 (6 bases). V lost 8 bases and J lost 4, with 18 bases in between. Germline values: CDR1 MNHEY, CDR2 SVGAGI. This CDR3 comprises 15 residues. The CDR3 reads CASGTGTEGYNEQFF. The CDR3 DNA follows: TGTGCCAGCGGAACCGGGACGGAGGGATACAATGAGCAGTTCTTC.

The chain couples TRBV5-1 to TRBJ2-1; 14 bases are a match to TRBD2. The CDR3 extends over 15 amino acids. The junction had 4 bases not matched to a gene; V was cut back by 4 bases and J by 7 bases. Germline CDR1 is SGHRS and CDR2 is YFSETQ. CDR3 protein: CASSTGTSGGNEQFF. The DNA of the CDR3 is TGCGCCAGCAGCACTGGGACTAGCGGGGGAAATGAGCAGTTCTTC.

This clone was found a few times. This chain links TRBV2 with TRBJ1-5; TRBD1 agrees at 7 bases. The CDR3 contains 14 residues. Trimming took 4 bases from V and 5 from J; bases not matched to a gene: 5. Germline V gives CDR1 SNHLY, CDR2 FYNNEI. CDR3 sequence reads: CASSAGDRYQPQHF. CDR3 nucleotide sequence: TGTGCCAGCAGTGCTGGGGACAGATATCAGCCCCAGCATTTT. Supplemented by reference TRBV2 and TRBJ1-5, the full variable domain reads EPEVTQTPSHQVTQMGQEVILRCVPISNHLYFYWYRQILGQKVEFLVSFYNNEISEKSEIFDDQFSVERPDGSNFTLKIRSTKLEDSAMYFCASSAGDRYQPQHFGDGTRLSIL.

J is TRBJ1-5 and V is TRBV6-1; D unclear. The CDR3 has 15 residues. With 2 bases removed from V and 3 bases from J, the gap between germline ends came to 11 bases. Germline values: CDR1 MNHNS, CDR2 SASEGT. The CDR3 loop is CASSEKFQANQPQHF. CDR3 DNA: TGTGCCAGCAGTGAAAAATTCCAGGCCAATCAGCCCCAGCATTTT.

The chain carries TRBV7-9 and TRBJ1-1, with 7 bases lining up with TRBD1. The germline gives CDR1 SEHNR, CDR2 FQNEAQ (reference sequence). CDR3 length: 15 residues. V trimming: 5 bases; J trimming: 1 base; junction bases outside the gene matches: 7. CDR3 region: CASSPDRDRNTEAFF. CDR3 nucleotides: TGTGCCAGCAGCCCAGACCGGGACAGGAACACTGAAGCTTTCTTT.

The V gene is TRBV10-3, the J gene TRBJ2-1; 15 bases are a match to TRBD2. V shed 4 bases and J 2 bases; nucleotides not matched to a gene: 0. Germline V gene lookup returns CDR1 ENHRY and CDR2 SYGVKD. The CDR3 totals 16 residues. The CDR3 DNA reads TGTGCCATCAGTGGGACTAGCGGGGGGGCCTACAATGAGCAGTTCTTC. Translating gives CAISGTSGGAYNEQFF.